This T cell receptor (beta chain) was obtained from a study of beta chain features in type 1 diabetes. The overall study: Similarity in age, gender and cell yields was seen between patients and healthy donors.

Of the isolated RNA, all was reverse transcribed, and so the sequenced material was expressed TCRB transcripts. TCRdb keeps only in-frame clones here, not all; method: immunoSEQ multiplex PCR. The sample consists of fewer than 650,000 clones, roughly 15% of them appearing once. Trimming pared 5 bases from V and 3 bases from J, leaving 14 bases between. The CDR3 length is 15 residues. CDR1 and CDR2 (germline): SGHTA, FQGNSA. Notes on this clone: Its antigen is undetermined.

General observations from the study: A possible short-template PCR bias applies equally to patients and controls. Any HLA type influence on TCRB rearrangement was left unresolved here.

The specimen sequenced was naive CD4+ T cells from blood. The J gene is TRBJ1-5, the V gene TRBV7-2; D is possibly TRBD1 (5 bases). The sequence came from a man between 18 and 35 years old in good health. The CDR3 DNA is TGTGCCAGCAGCCCCGAGGGGCTGAACAATCAGCCCCAGCATTTT. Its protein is CASSPEGLNNQPQHF.